This TCR beta chain derives from a study of blood T cell repertoires in COVID-19. For the study at large: Acute and convalescent COVID-19 samples came from the United States, Italy and Spain.

In Seattle, patients joined the study during active infection and were tracked longitudinally. The V gene's germline CDR1 is SGHDN and CDR2 FVKESK. Trimming removed 0 bases at V and 1 base at J, with 7 bases between. The length of the CDR3 is 15 residues. Repertoires were generated with immunoSEQ multiplex PCR, while TCRdb's copy carries only in-frame clones and drops some. The data show approximately 210,000 clones, around 86% seen once. This chain uses TRBV14 with TRBJ2-1; D perhaps matches TRBD2 (5 bases). The sample taken for sequencing was peripheral blood. This TCR was sampled from a man in his fifties with COVID-19, enrolled during active disease. CDR3 sequence: CASSQDPGSYNEQFF. The CDR3 DNA reads TGTGCCAGCAGCCAAGACCCGGGGTCCTACAATGAGCAGTTCTTC.